The rows below give T cell receptor beta chains drawn from one sample of a study of blood T cells in healthy people across ages. TCRdb reanalysed the 5' RACE reads using MiXCR and keeps one entry per CDR3 protein. The repertoire holds about 570,000 distinct CDR3 sequences, with approximately 26% as singletons. These records were also assigned to another study, of T cells of mothers and their children.

Sequenced input: blood. The source is a boy aged 2 to 10 in good health. Both conserved end residues are part of each CDR3. The order of the fields is V gene, clone size, J gene, D gene, CDR3 DNA, CDR3 protein. A D gene is named only where the DNA matches it firmly. A clone size is listed for some rows: how often the clone was seen (once, few, many), or a class if it is expanded.

TRBV6-1,-,TRBJ2-7,-,TGTGCCAGCAGTGATGGTGGTCCCTCCTACGAGCAGTACTTC,CASSDGGPSYEQYF
TRBV6-6,-,TRBJ1-2,-,TGTGCCAGCAGTCCTACTAACGGGGGCTACACCTTC,CASSPTNGGYTF
TRBV25-1,-,TRBJ2-3,TRBD2,TGTGCCAGCAGTGACTATCGACTAGCGGGAGCAGATACGCAGTATTTT,CASSDYRLAGADTQYF
TRBV2,few,TRBJ2-5,-,TGTGCCAGCGCACAGGGCCAAGAGACCCAGTACTTC,CASAQGQETQYF
TRBV7-8,few,TRBJ2-4,TRBD2,TGTGCCAGCAGCCCGGTAGCGGGGGAAGCCAAAAACATTCAGTACTTC,CASSPVAGEAKNIQYF
TRBV11-2,many,TRBJ2-3,-,TGTGCCAGCAGCTTAATGGCTGCCACAGATACGCAGTATTTT,CASSLMAATDTQYF
TRBV20-1,few,TRBJ2-1,-,TGCAGTGCAGAAGGACTGGCGGTCTACAATGAGCAGTTCTTC,CSAEGLAVYNEQFF
TRBV29-1,-,TRBJ2-7,-,TGCAGCCCCCGTCGGATCTACGAGCAGTACTTC,CSPRRIYEQYF
TRBV29-1,-,TRBJ2-1,-,TGCAGCGTTGAATTAAGGCACAATGAGCAGTTCTTC,CSVELRHNEQFF
TRBV6-5,few,TRBJ2-7,TRBD2,TGTGCCAGCAGTCTGATGAGCGGGAGAGGGCCCTACGAGCAGTACTTC,CASSLMSGRGPYEQYF
TRBV3-1,few,TRBJ1-1,TRBD1,TGTGCCAGCAGCCCCAGGGGTACAGGGGCGGGTGCTGAAGCTTTCTTT,CASSPRGTGAGAEAFF
TRBV10-3,-,TRBJ2-6,-,TGTGCCATCAGTGAGTCAGTCTTCTCTGGGGCCAACGTCCTGACTTTC,CAISESVFSGANVLTF
TRBV20-1,-,TRBJ2-7,TRBD2,TGCAGTGCTAGAGATCTCGCTACTAGCGGGAGGAGCTCCTACGAGCAGTACTTC,CSARDLATSGRSSYEQYF
TRBV12-3/TRBV12-4,-,TRBJ2-3,-,TGTGCCAGCTCCCTGGCTGGGCTAACTAGCACAGATACGCAGTATTTT,CASSLAGLTSTDTQYF
TRBV30,-,TRBJ1-6,-,TGTGCCTGGAGTGTACCGACAGAATCTTCACCCCTCCACTTT,CAWSVPTESSPLHF
TRBV6-1,-,TRBJ1-6,TRBD1,TGTGCCAGCACCCTACCCGAAGGGGCAGGGGGCTCACCCCTCCACTTT,CASTLPEGAGGSPLHF
TRBV30,-,TRBJ1-6,-,TGTGCCTGGAGTGTATCCGGAACCCTCCACTTT,CAWSVSGTLHF
TRBV18,few,TRBJ2-5,-,TGTGCCAGCTCACCCGGGGTCGGAGAAACCCAGTACTTC,CASSPGVGETQYF
TRBV29-1,-,TRBJ2-1,TRBD2,TGCAGCGTAGGGGCGGGAGCTGTTATAGATGAGCAGTTCTTC,CSVGAGAVIDEQFF
TRBV7-2,-,TRBJ2-7,TRBD2,TGTGCCAGCTCGACTAGCGGGAGTCTTAAGGAGCAGTACTTC,CASSTSGSLKEQYF
TRBV29-1,-,TRBJ1-1,TRBD1,TGCAGCGTGACCACCGGGACAGACTACACTGAAGCTTTCTTT,CSVTTGTDYTEAFF
TRBV27,few,TRBJ2-3,-,TGTGCCAGCAGTTTATATACAGAGTCTCGACGCACAGATACGCAGTATTTT,CASSLYTESRRTDTQYF
TRBV9,-,TRBJ2-1,TRBD1,TGTGCCAGCAGCCCCGGACAGGGGGCCGACAATGAGCAGTTCTTC,CASSPGQGADNEQFF
TRBV18,-,TRBJ1-2,TRBD1,TGTGCCAGCTCCTCCACAGGGGGCGACTATGGCTACACCTTC,CASSSTGGDYGYTF
TRBV6-2/TRBV6-3,few,TRBJ1-1,-,TGTGCCAGCAGTTCATGGGTGGTCACTGAAGCTTTCTTT,CASSSWVVTEAFF
TRBV25-1,once,TRBJ1-4,-,TGTGCCAGCAGTGCCAGGGGTCCCCCTGAAAAACTGTTTTTT,CASSARGPPEKLFF
TRBV6-2/TRBV6-3,-,TRBJ2-5,-,TGTGCCAGCAGTTACTCCATTGACAAGCAAGAGACCCAGTACTTC,CASSYSIDKQETQYF
TRBV6-5,few,TRBJ2-5,-,TGTGCCAGCAGTTACTATCGGTTGCCAGCGGATAAACAAGAGACCCAGTACTTC,CASSYYRLPADKQETQYF
TRBV10-3,-,TRBJ2-7,-,TGTGCCATCAGTATACAGGGCTACGAGCAGTACTTC,CAISIQGYEQYF
TRBV7-9,-,TRBJ2-7,-,TGTGCCAGCAGCTTAGGAGGAGTGTGTTCTTCCGGGGGGCAGTACTTC,CASSLGGVCSSGGQYF
TRBV3-1,few,TRBJ2-7,-,TGTGCCAGCAGCGCAATGGAGACAGGTGACTCCTACGAGCAGTACTTC,CASSAMETGDSYEQYF
TRBV7-9,many,TRBJ2-7,TRBD1,TGTGCCAGCAGCTCTCGGACAGGTAGCGACGAGCAGTACTTC,CASSSRTGSDEQYF
TRBV7-9,few,TRBJ2-6,-,TGTGCCAGCAGCGCGGATTACTCTGGGGCCAACGTCCTGACTTTC,CASSADYSGANVLTF
TRBV7-2,-,TRBJ2-7,TRBD2,TGTGCCAGCAGGTCCGAATCAGCGGGAGCGCTATACGAGCAGTACTTC,CASRSESAGALYEQYF
TRBV6-2/TRBV6-3,-,TRBJ2-4,TRBD1,TGTGCCAGCAGTTACGGGACAGGGGTTCCGAGAAACATTCAGTACTTC,CASSYGTGVPRNIQYF
TRBV29-1,-,TRBJ2-3,TRBD2,TGCAGCGTAAATTTAGCGGGAGCGACAGATACGCAGTATTTT,CSVNLAGATDTQYF
TRBV27,few,TRBJ1-4,TRBD1,TGTGCCAGCACCCGGACAGGGAGGGGGTCAACTAATGAAAAACTGTTTTTT,CASTRTGRGSTNEKLFF
TRBV6-6,-,TRBJ1-6,-,TGTGCCAGCAGTTACCGGGAAAACTATAATTCACCCCTCCACTTT,CASSYRENYNSPLHF
TRBV3-1,few,TRBJ2-1,TRBD2,TGTGCCAGCAGCCAAGGACTAGCGGCTCAAACCAACAATGAGCAGTTCTTC,CASSQGLAAQTNNEQFF
TRBV6-2/TRBV6-3,few,TRBJ1-1,-,TGTGCCAGCAGTTACCTCGATAGGCCTTACACTGAAGCTTTCTTT,CASSYLDRPYTEAFF
TRBV6-5,-,TRBJ2-1,-,TGTGCCAGCAGTTACAATGCTAGGACGGGAAGCTCCTACAATGAGCAGTTCTTC,CASSYNARTGSSYNEQFF
TRBV7-9,-,TRBJ1-4,-,TGTGCCAGCAGCTTCGACGGAGAGAATGAAAAACTGTTTTTT,CASSFDGENEKLFF
TRBV7-2,few,TRBJ2-2,-,TGTGCCAGCAGCTTCTGGGGAAACACCGGGGAGCTGTTTTTT,CASSFWGNTGELFF
TRBV7-8,-,TRBJ1-3,-,TGTGCCAGCGGCCGGACCTCTGGAAACACCATATATTTT,CASGRTSGNTIYF
TRBV24-1,-,TRBJ2-3,-,TGTGCCACCAGTGGCTCCCTTGGGGGCGCGGGAGAGGGGCCAGATACGCAGTATTTT,CATSGSLGGAGEGPDTQYF
TRBV9,-,TRBJ1-1,-,TGTGCCAGCAGCGTAACCGGGTTGGAAACTGAAGCTTTCTTT,CASSVTGLETEAFF
TRBV29-1,many,TRBJ2-5,TRBD2,TGCAGCGTTGCATCCTGGGAGGGCCAGGAGACCCAGTACTTC,CSVASWEGQETQYF